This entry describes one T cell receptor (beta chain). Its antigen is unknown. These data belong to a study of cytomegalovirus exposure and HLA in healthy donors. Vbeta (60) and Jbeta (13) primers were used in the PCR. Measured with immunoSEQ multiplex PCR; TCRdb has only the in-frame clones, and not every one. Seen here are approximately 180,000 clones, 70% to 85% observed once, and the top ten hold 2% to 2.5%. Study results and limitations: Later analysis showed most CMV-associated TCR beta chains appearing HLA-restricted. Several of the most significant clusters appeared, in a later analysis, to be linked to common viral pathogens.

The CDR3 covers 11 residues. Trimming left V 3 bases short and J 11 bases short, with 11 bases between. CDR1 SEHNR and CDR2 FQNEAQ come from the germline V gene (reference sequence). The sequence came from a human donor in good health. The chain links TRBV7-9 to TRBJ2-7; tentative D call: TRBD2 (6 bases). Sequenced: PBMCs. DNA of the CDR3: TGTGCCAGCAGCTTGGGGACTGAAAAGTACTTC. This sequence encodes CASSLGTEKYF. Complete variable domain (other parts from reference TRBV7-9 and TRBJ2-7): DTGVSQNPRHKITKRGQNVTFRCDPISEHNRLYWYRQTLGQGPEFLTYFQNEAQLEKSRLLSDRFSAERPKGSFSTLEIQRTEQGDSAMYLCASSLGTEKYFGPGTRLTVT.